This is a list of T cell receptor beta chains from one sample in a study of blood T cell repertoires in COVID-19. Measured with immunoSEQ multiplex PCR; TCRdb has only the in-frame clones, and not every one. The table records around 95,000 clones, over 75% of them present only once. The sequenced material came from peripheral blood. Receptor source: a man between 45 and 60 years old with acute or convalescent COVID-19. Each CDR3 is given without its conserved first and last residue. Only some rows state a clone size, as once, few, many or a class for expanded clones.

V,size,J,CDR3
TRBV6-5,.,TRBJ1-1,ASRPGQLNTEAF
TRBV6-1,.,TRBJ2-7,ASSGPPRAGGPYEQY
TRBV6-1,few,TRBJ1-6,ASSEDRGGNSPLH
TRBV5-1,.,TRBJ1-1,ASSPGGAGDTEAF
TRBV2,.,TRBJ2-7,ASSTLLAGVGNEQY
TRBV9,.,TRBJ2-7,ASSETSGSYEQY
TRBV5-5,.,TRBJ2-7,ASSWTRGGYNSYEQY
TRBV18,.,TRBJ1-2,ASSPGQGSVNYGYT
TRBV7-2,once,TRBJ2-3,ASSLGTGSTDTQY
TRBV7-2,.,TRBJ1-2,ASSLSVGSGGYT
TRBV7-9,.,TRBJ1-6,ASSFQRQGKYNSPLH
TRBV19,few,TRBJ1-2,ASKGDSYYGYT
TRBV19,.,TRBJ1-2,ASSISGTGDNYGYT
TRBV7-6,.,TRBJ1-2,ASSSYRGSNYGYT
TRBV2,.,TRBJ2-2,ASSALAGAGELF
TRBV27,.,TRBJ1-2,ASSLATGGSYGYT
TRBV27,.,TRBJ2-1,ASSRMREGPEQF
TRBV19,.,TRBJ2-3,ASSIGLAGGGPDTQY
TRBV7-7,.,TRBJ2-1,ASSYGTHNEQF
TRBV6-5,.,TRBJ1-1,ASTAGLITEAF
TRBV4-3,once,TRBJ2-3,ASSQGPVGTSSTDTQY
TRBV12-3/TRBV12-4,few,TRBJ1-1,ASGRARNTEAF
TRBV25-1,.,TRBJ1-2,ASSELSRGIYGYT
TRBV6-5,.,TRBJ2-7,ASSYSRGSPYEQY
TRBV11-3,.,TRBJ2-1,ASSLGTTREAYNEQF
TRBV6-5,.,TRBJ1-4,ASSNPSSGKLF
TRBV6-5,few,TRBJ2-7,ASRSGRTFYEQY
TRBV6-6,.,TRBJ2-4,ASSSTGEAKNIQY
TRBV5-1,few,TRBJ1-1,ASSLDRDPNTEAF
TRBV5-1,once,TRBJ2-2,ASSSHKFANTGELF
TRBV9,.,TRBJ2-7,ASSVGGGRANEQY
TRBV7-9,.,TRBJ1-4,ASSPGGLIATNEKLF
TRBV6-5,.,TRBJ1-6,ASSYADRGLASPLH
TRBV19,.,TRBJ1-4,ASSTPSTGNEKLF
TRBV7-2,few,TRBJ1-1,ASSFPRTEAF
TRBV19,.,TRBJ2-1,ASSHSGNEQF
TRBV11-3,.,TRBJ2-3,ASSTTGPQSTDTQY